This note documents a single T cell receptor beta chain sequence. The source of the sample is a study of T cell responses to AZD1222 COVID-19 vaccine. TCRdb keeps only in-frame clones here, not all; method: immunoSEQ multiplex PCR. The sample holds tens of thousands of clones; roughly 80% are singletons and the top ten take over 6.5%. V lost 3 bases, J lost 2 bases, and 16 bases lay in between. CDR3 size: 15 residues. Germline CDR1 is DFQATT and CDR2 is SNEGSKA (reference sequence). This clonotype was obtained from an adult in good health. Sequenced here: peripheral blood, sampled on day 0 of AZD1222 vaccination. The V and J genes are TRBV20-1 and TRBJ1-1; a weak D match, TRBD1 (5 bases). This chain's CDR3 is CSASSRAQGNTEAFF. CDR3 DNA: TGCAGTGCTAGTAGCAGGGCTCAGGGTAACACTGAAGCTTTCTTT.